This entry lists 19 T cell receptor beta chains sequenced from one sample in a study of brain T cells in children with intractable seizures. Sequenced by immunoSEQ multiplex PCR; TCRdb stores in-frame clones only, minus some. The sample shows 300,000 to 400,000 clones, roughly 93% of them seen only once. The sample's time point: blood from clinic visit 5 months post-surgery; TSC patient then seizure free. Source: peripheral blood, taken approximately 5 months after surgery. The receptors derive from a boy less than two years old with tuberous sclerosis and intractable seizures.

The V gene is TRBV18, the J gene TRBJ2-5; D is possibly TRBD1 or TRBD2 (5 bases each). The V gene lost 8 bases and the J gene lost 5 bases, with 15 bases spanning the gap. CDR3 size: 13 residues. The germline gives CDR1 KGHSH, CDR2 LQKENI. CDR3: CASRSPGQETQYF. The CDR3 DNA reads TGTGCCAGCCGATCACCGGGGCAGGAGACCCAGTACTTC.

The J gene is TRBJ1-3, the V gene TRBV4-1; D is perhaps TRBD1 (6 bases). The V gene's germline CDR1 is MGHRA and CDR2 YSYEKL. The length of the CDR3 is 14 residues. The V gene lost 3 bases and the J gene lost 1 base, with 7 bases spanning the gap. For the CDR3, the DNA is TGCGCCAGCAGCCACACAGGGTCTGGAAACACCATATATTTT. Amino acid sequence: CASSHTGSGNTIYF.

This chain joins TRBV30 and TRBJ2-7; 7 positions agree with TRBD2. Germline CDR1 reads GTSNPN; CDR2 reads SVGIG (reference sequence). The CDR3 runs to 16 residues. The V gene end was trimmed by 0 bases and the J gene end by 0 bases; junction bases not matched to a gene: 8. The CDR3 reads CAWSVAGRGISYEQYF. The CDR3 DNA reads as TGTGCCTGGAGTGTAGCGGGGCGGGGAATCTCCTACGAGCAGTACTTC. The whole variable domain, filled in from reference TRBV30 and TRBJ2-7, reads SQTIHQWPATLVQPVGSPLSLECTVEGTSNPNLYWYRQAAGRGLQLLFYSVGIGQISSEVPQNLSASRPQDRQFILSSKKLLLSDSGFYLCAWSVAGRGISYEQYFGPGTRLTVT.

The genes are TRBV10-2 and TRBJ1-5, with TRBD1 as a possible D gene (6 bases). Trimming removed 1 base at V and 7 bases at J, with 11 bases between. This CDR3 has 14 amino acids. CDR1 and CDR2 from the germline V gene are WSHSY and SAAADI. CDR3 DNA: TGCGCCAGCAGTGAGTGGGGGGGCTTGCAGCCCCAGCATTTT. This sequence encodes CASSEWGGLQPQHF.

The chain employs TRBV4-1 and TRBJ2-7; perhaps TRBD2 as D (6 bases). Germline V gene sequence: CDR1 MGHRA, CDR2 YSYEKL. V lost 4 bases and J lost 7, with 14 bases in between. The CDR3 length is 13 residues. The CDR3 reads CASSPNPGREQYF. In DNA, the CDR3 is TGCGCCAGCAGCCCCAATCCAGGGAGGGAGCAGTACTTC.

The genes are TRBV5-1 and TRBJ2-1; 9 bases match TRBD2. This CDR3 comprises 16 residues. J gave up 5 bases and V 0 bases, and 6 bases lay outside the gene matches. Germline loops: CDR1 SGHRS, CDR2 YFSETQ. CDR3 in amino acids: CASSLAPSGANNEQFF. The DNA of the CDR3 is TGCGCCAGCAGCTTGGCGCCTAGCGGGGCAAACAATGAGCAGTTCTTC. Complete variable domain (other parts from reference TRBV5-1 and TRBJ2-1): KAGVTQTPRYLIKTRGQQVTLSCSPISGHRSVSWYQQTPGQGLQFLFEYFSETQRNKGNFPGRFSGRQFSNSRSEMNVSTLELGDSALYLCASSLAPSGANNEQFFGPGTRLTVL.

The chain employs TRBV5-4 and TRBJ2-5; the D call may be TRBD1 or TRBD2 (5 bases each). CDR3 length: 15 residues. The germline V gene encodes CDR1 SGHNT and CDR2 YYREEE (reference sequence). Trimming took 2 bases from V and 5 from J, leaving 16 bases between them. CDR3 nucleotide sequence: TGTGCCAGCAGCTTTGGTGGGGGACCCGGCGAGACCCAGTACTTC. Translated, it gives CASSFGGGPGETQYF.

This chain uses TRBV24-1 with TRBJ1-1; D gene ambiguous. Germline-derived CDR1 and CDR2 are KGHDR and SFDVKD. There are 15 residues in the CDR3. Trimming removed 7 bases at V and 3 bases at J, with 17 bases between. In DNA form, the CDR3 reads TGTGCCACCAGAGCCCCGGGGATGGAGGACACTGAAGCTTTCTTT. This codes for CATRAPGMEDTEAFF.

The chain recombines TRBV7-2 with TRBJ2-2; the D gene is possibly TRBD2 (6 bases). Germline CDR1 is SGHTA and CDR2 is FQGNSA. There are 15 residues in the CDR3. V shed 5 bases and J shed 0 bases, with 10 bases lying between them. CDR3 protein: CASSGTGTNTGELFF. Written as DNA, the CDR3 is TGTGCCAGCAGCGGGACTGGGACGAACACCGGGGAGCTGTTTTTT.

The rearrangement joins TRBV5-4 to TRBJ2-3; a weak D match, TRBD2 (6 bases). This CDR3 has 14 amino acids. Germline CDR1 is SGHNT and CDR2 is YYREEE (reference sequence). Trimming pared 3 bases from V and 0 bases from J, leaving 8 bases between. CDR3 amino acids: CASSWGLSTDTQYF. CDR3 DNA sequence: TGTGCCAGCAGCTGGGGACTGAGCACAGATACGCAGTATTTT.

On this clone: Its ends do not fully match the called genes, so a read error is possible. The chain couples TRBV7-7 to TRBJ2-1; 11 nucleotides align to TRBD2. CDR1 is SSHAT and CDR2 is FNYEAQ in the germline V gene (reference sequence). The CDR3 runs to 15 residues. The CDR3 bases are TGTGCTAGCAGCCCCAGTGGGACTAGCGGAAATGAGCAGTTCTTC. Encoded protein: CASSPSGTSGNEQFF.

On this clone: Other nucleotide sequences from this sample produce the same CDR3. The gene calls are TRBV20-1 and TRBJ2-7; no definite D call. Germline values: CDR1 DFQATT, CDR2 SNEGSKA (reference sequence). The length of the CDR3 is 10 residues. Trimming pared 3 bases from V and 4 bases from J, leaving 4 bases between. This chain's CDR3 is CSASGYEQYF. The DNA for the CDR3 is TGCAGTGCTAGCGGATACGAGCAGTACTTC.

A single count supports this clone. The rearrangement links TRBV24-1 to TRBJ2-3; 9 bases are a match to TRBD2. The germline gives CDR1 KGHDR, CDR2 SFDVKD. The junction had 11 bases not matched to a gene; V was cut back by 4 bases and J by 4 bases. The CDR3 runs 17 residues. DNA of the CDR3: TGTGCCACCAGTGACCCTCGACTAGCGGACCCACCAGATACGCAGTATTTT. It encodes CATSDPRLADPPDTQYF.

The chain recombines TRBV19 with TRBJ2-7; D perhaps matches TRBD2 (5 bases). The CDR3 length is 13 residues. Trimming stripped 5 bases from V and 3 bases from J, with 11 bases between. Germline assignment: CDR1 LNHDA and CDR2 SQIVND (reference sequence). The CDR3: CASSGPGSYEQYF. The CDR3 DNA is TGTGCCAGTAGTGGGCCGGGAAGCTACGAGCAGTACTTC.

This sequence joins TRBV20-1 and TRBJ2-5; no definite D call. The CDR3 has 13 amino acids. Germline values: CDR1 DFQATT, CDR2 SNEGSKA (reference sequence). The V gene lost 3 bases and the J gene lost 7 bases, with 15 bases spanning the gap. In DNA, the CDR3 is TGCAGTGCTAGTAAAGGTGCACTCGGGACCCAGTACTTC. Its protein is CSASKGALGTQYF.

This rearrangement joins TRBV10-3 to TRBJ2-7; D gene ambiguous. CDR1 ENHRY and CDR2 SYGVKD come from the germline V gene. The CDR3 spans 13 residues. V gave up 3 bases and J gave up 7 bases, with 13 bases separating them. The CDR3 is CAISELRSEEQYF. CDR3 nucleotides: TGTGCCATCAGTGAATTGCGGAGCGAGGAGCAGTACTTC.

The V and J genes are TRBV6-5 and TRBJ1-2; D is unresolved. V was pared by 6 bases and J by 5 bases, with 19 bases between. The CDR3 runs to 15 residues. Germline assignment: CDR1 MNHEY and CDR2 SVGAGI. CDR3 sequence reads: CASSKSDGTSYGYTF. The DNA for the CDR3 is TGTGCCAGCAGCAAATCGGACGGAACTTCGTATGGCTACACCTTC.

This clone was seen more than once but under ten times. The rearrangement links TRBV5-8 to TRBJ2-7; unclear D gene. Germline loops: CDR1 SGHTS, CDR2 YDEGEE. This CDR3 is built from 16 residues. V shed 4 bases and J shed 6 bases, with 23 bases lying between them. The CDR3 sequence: CASSPYTFPVISEQYF. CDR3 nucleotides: TGTGCCAGCAGCCCCTACACTTTTCCCGTCATCTCCGAGCAGTACTTC.

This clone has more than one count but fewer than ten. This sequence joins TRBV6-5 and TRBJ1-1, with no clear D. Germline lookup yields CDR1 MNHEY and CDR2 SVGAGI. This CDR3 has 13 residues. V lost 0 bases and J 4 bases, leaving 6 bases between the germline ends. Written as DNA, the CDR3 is TGTGCCAGCAGTTACTCGATCGGCACTGAAGCTTTCTTT. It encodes CASSYSIGTEAFF.